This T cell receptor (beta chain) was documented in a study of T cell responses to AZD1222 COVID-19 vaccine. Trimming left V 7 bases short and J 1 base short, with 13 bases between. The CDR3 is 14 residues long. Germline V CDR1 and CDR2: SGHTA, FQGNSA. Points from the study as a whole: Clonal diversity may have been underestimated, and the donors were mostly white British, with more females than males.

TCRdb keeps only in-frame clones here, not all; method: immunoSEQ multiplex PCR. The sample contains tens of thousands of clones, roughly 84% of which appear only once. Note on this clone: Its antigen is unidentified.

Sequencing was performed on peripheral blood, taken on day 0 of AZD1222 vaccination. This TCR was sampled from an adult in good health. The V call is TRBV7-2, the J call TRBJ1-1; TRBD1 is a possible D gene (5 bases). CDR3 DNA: TGTGCCAGCAACCCCAGGGTAGGGAACACTGAAGCTTTCTTT. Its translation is CASNPRVGNTEAFF.